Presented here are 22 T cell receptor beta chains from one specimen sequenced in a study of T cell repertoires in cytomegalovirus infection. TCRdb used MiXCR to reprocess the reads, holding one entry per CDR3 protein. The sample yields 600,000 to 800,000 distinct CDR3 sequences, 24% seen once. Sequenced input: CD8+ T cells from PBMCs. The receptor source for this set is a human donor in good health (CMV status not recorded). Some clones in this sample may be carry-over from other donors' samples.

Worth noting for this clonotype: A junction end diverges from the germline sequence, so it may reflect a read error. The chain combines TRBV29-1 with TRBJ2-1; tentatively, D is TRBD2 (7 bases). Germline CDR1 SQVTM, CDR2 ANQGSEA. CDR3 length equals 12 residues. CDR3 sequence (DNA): TGCAGCGCTGAAGGGGGGGGCAATGAGCAGTTCTTC. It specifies CSAEGGGNEQFF.

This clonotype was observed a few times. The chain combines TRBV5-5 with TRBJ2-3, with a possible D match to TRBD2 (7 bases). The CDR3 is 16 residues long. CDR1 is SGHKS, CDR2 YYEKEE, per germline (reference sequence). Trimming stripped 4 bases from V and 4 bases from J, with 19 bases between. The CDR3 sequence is CASSPLEGGLSDTQYF. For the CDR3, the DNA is TGTGCCAGCAGCCCATTAGAGGGGGGGCTATCAGATACGCAGTATTTT.

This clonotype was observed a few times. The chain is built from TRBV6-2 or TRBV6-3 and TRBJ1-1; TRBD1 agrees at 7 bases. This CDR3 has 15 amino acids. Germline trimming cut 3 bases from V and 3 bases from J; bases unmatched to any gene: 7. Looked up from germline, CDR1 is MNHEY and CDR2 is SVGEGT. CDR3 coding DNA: TGTGCCAGCAGTTATGGATCGCAGGGGGACACTGAAGCTTTCTTT. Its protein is CASSYGSQGDTEAFF.

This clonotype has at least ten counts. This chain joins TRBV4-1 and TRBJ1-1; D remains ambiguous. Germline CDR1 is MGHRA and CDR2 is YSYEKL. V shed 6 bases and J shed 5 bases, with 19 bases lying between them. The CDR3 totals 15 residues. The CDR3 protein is CASRLDETSGTEAFF. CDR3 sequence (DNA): TGCGCCAGCAGACTGGACGAGACCTCAGGAACTGAAGCTTTCTTT.

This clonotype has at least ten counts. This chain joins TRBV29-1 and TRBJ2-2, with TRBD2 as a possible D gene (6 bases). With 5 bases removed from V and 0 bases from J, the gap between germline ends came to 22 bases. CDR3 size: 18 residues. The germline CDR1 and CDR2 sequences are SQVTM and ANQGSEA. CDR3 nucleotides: TGCAGCGTTTTCCGTCCCCTAGCCCCGGGGGCGAACACCGGGGAGCTGTTTTTT. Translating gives CSVFRPLAPGANTGELFF.

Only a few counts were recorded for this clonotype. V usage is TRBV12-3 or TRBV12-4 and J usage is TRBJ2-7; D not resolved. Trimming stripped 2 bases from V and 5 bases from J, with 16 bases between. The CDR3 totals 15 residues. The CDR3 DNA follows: TGTGCCAGCAGTTTAATAGGCCCGCTCAGCGACGAGCAGTACTTC. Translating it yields CASSLIGPLSDEQYF.

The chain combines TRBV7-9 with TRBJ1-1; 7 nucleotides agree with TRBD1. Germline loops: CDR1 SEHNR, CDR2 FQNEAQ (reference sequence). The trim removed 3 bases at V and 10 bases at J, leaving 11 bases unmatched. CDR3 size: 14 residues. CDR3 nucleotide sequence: TGTGCCAGCAGCTTGCCCGAACTGACAGGGCTAGCTTTCTTT. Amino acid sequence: CASSLPELTGLAFF.

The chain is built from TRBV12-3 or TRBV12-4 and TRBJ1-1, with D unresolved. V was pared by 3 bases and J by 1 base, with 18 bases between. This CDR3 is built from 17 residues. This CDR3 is CASSFFIRERSNTEAFF. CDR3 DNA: TGTGCCAGCAGTTTTTTCATTCGGGAGAGGTCGAACACTGAAGCTTTCTTT.

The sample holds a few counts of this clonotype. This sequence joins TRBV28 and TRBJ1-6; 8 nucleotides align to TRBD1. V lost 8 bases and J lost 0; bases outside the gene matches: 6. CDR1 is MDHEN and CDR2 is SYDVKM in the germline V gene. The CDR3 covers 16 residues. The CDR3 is CASCDRGSSYNSPLHF. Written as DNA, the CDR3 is TGTGCCAGCTGTGACAGGGGAAGCTCCTATAATTCACCCCTCCACTTT.

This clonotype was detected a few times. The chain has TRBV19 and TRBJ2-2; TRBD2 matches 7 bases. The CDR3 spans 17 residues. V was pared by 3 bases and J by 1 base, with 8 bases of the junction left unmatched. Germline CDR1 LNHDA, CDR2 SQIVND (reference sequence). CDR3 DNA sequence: TGTGCCAGTAGTATTTGGGAGGGACTGAAGAACACCGGGGAGCTGTTTTTT. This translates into CASSIWEGLKNTGELFF.

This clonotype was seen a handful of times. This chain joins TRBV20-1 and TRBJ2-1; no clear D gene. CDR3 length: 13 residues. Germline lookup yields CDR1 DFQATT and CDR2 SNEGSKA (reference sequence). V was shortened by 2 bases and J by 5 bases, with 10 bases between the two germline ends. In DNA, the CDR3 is TGCAGTGCTAGAAGACGGAATAACAATGAGCAGTTCTTC. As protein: CSARRRNNNEQFF.

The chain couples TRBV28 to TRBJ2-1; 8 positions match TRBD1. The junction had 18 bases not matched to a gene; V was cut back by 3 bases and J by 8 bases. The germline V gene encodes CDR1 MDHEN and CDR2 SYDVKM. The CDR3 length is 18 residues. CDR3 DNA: TGTGCCAGCAGTTTTAACCCTTTGGACAGGGCGTCGAACGATGAGCAGTTCTTC. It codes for CASSFNPLDRASNDEQFF.

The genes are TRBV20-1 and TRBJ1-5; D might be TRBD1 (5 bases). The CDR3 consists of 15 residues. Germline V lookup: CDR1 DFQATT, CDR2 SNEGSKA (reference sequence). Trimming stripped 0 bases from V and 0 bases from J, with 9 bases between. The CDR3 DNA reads TGCAGTGCTAGAGATAGGGGCGATAGCAATCAGCCCCAGCATTTT. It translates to CSARDRGDSNQPQHF.

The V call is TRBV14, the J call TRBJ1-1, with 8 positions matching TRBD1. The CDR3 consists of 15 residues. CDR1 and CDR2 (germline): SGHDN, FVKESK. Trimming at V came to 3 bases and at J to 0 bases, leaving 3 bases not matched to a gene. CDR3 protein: CASSQADRVNTEAFF. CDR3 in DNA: TGTGCCAGCAGCCAGGCGGACAGGGTGAACACTGAAGCTTTCTTT.

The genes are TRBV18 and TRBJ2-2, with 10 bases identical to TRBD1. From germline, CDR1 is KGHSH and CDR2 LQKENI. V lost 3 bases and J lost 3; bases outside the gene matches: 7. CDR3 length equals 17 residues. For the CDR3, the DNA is TGTGCCAGCTCACCCTCCGTGACAGGGGGCCACACCGGGGAGCTGTTTTTT. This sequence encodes CASSPSVTGGHTGELFF.

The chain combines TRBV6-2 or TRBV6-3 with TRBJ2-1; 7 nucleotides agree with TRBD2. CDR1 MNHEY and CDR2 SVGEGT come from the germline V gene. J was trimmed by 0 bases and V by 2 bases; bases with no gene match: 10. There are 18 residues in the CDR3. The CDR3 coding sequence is TGTGCCAGCAGTTACGCGGGTGGGGCGGGAGACTCCTACAATGAGCAGTTCTTC. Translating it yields CASSYAGGAGDSYNEQFF.

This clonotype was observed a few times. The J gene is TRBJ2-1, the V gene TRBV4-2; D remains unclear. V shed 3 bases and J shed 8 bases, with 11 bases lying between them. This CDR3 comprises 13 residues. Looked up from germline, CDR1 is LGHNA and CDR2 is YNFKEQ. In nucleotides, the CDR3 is TGTGCCAGCAGCCAGGGAAGGGTGGATGAGCAGTTCTTC. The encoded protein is CASSQGRVDEQFF.

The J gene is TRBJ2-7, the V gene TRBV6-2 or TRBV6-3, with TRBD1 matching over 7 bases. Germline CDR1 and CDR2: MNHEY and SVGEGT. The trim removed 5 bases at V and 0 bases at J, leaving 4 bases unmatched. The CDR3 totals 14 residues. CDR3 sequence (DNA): TGTGCCAGCAGTCTAGGGGGCTTCTCCTACGAGCAGTACGTC. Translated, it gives CASSLGGFSYEQYV.

CDR3 sequence reads: CSASFTGNTEAFF. CDR3 DNA: TGCAGTGCTTCCTTTACAGGGAACACTGAAGCTTTCTTT. The chain uses TRBV20-1 and TRBJ1-1, with a weak D call TRBD1 (5 bases). Germline loops: CDR1 DFQATT, CDR2 SNEGSKA (reference sequence). This CDR3 has 13 amino acids. Trimming took 5 bases from V and 1 from J, leaving 11 bases between them.

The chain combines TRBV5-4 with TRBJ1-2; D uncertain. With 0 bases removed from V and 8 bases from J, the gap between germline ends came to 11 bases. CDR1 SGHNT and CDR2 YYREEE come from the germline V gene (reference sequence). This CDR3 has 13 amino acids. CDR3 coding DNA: TGTGCCAGCAGCTTGGGCCAGCTGGAAGGCTACACCTTC. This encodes CASSLGQLEGYTF.

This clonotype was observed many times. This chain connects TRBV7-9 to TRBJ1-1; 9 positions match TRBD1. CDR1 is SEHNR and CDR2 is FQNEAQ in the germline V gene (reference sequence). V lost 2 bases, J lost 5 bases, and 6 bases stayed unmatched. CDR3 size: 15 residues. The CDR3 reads CASSLYRGRETEAFF. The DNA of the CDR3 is TGTGCCAGCAGCTTATACAGGGGGCGCGAAACTGAAGCTTTCTTT.

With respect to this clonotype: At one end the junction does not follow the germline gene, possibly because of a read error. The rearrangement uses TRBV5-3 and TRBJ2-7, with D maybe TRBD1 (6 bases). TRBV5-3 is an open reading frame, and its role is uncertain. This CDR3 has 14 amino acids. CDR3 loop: CASSLGWGLNEQYF. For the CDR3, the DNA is TGTGCCAGCAGCTTGGGGTGGGGGCTCAACGAGCAGTACTTC.